The source of this TCR beta chain is a study of cytomegalovirus exposure and HLA in healthy donors. This clone was counted between two and nine times. With 60 Vbeta and 13 Jbeta primers, the PCR was carried out. Profiled with immunoSEQ multiplex PCR; TCRdb holds only in-frame clones, not every one. The sample has more than 25,000 clones, 60% to 80% seen once. The germline V gene encodes CDR1 SGDLS and CDR2 YYNGEE. The trim removed 4 bases at V and 4 bases at J, leaving 6 bases unmatched. The CDR3 consists of 14 residues. The rearrangement links TRBV9 to TRBJ2-7; 9 bases line up with TRBD1. What was sequenced was PBMCs. This clonotype originated in a male donor in good health and CMV-seropositive. The CDR3 here is CASSPLGTGYEQYF. CDR3 nucleotides: TGTGCCAGCAGCCCGCTGGGGACAGGGTACGAGCAGTACTTC.